This TCR beta chain was sequenced in a study of T-cell memory formation after mild COVID-19. Findings and caveats of the study: For contracting clones, CD4+ ones sat mainly in CM and EM, CD8+ in EMRA.

MiXCR, run by TCRdb on the 5' RACE reads, gives a single entry per CDR3 protein. This repertoire shows about 350,000 distinct CDR3 sequences, around 30% found once; its top ten account for roughly 12%. The CDR3 totals 13 residues. The germline gives CDR1 SGHVS, CDR2 FNYEAQ. About this clonotype: No antigen is known for it. The junction departs from the called germline gene at one end, perhaps through a read error.

The V gene is TRBV7-6, the J gene TRBJ1-2; D remains unclear. This clonotype was obtained from an adult woman who had mild COVID-19 (a few samples of this study predate the infection). Cell type and time point are not known. Specimen: PBMCs or a T cell subset sorted from them (not recorded which). The CDR3 sequence is CASSLVPGSDGDF. The CDR3 region has the DNA TGTGCCAGCAGCTTAGTCCCGGGGTCCGATGGGGACTTC.